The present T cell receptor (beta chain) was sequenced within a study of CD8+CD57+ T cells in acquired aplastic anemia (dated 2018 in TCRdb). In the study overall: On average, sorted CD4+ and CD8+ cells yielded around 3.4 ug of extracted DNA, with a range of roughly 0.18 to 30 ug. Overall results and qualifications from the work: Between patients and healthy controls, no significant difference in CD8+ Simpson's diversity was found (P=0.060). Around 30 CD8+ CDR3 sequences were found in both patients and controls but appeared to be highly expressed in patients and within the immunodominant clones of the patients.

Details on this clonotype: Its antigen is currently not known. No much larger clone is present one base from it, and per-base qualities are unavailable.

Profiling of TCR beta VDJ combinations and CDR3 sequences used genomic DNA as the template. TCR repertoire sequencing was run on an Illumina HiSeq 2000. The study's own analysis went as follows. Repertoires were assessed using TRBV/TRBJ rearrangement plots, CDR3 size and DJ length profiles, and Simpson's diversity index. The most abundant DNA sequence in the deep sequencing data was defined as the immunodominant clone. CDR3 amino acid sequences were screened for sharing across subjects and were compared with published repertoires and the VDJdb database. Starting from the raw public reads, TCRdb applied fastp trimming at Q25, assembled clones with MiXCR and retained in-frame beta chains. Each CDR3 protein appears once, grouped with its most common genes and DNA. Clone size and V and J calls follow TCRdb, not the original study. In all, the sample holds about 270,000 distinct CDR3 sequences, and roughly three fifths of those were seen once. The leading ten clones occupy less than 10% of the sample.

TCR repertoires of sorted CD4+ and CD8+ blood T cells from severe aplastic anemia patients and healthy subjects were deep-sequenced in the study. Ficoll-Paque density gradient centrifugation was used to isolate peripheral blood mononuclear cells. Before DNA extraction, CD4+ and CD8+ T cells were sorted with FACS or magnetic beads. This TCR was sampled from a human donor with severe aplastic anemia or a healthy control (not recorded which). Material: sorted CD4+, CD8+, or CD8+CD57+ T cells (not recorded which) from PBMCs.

At the DNA level, the sequence is TGTGCCAGCAGCCACCTAGGGACAGGCGTTGAAAAACTGTTTTTT. It is translated as CASSHLGTGVEKLFF. The rearrangement combines TRBV14 with TRBJ1-4; 8 middle bases align to TRBD1. From cysteine to phenylalanine, the CDR3 is 15 amino acids long. The sequence is cut down to CDR3 DNA, 45 bases in frame from base 1. V is pruned by 3 bases and J by 7 bases, leaving 7 bases of the junction without a gene match. CDR1 and CDR2, looked up from the germline V gene, are SGHDN and FVKESK.